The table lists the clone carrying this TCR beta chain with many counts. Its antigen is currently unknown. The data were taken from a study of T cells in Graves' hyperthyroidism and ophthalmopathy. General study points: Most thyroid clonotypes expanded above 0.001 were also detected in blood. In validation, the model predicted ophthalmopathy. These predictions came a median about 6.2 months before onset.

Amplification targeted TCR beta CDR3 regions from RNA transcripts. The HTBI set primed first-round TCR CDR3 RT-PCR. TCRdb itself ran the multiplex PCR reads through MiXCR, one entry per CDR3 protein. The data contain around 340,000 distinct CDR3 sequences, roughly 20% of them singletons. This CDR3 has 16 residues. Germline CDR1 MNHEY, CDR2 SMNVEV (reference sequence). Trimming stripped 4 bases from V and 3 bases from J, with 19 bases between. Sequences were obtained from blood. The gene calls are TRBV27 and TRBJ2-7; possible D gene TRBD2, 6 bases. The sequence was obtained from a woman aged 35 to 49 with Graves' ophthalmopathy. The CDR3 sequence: CASSSLGVAVNYEQYF. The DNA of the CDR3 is TGTGCCAGCAGTTCCCTAGGGGTAGCGGTGAACTACGAGCAGTACTTC.